Reported below is one T cell receptor beta chain. This record comes from a study of blood T cell repertoires in COVID-19. About the research overall: The origin of the acute and convalescent COVID-19 samples was the United States, Italy and Spain. T cells, B-cell-depleted T cells, or PBMCs supplied cDNA or gDNA.

In the study's own analysis: Estimated nucleated cell counts came from reference gene primer amplification. Clones were sequenced by immunoSEQ multiplex PCR, and TCRdb holds only the in-frame ones, with some missing. V, J and clone size reflect that table, while D and trimming were determined from the DNA. The table has 290,000 or so clones, around 90% seen once. V gave up 6 bases and J gave up 6 bases, with 12 bases separating them. Germline assignment: CDR1 MNHNY and CDR2 SVGAGI (reference sequence). The CDR3 is 12 residues long. Sequenced: peripheral blood. V usage is TRBV6-6 and J usage is TRBJ2-7; D unclear. The TCR was taken from a man aged 18 to 30 with active or convalescent COVID-19. CDR3 in DNA: TGTGCCAGCAGCCTTACGGGTCCCGAGCAGTACTTC. This gives the protein CASSLTGPEQYF.